A single sample is the source of the 27 T cell receptor beta chains below, sequenced in a study of T cell responses to AZD1222 COVID-19 vaccine. Libraries were prepared by immunoSEQ multiplex PCR; TCRdb keeps only in-frame clonotypes and omits some of them. Of roughly 100,000 clones in the sample, around 89% were seen once. The input for sequencing was peripheral blood, taken on day 0 of AZD1222 vaccination. The receptors come from an adult in good health.

V gene TRBV7-6 combines with J gene TRBJ2-5; possible D gene TRBD2, 7 bases. Trimming stripped 1 base from V and 4 bases from J, with 19 bases between. The CDR3 is 17 residues long. The germline CDR1 and CDR2 sequences are SGHVS and FNYEAQ. For the CDR3, the DNA is TGTGCCAGCAGCTTAGTCTGGGGGGGCCGAAGAGGAGAGACCCAGTACTTC. Protein: CASSLVWGGRRGETQYF.

J is TRBJ1-4 and V is TRBV28; 10 nucleotides align to TRBD1. The CDR3 has 15 residues. Germline CDR1 MDHEN, CDR2 SYDVKM. V lost 3 bases and J lost 6; bases outside the gene matches: 4. The DNA for the CDR3 is TGTGCCAGCAGTTTCCGGGACAGGGGCTATGAAAAACTGTTTTTT. This translates into CASSFRDRGYEKLFF.

This clone is a singleton in its sample. This chain connects TRBV10-3 to TRBJ1-2, with D possibly matching TRBD1 (6 bases). Germline CDR1 is ENHRY and CDR2 is SYGVKD. Trimming pared 7 bases from V and 10 bases from J, leaving 22 bases between. The CDR3 is 14 residues long. The CDR3 DNA reads as TGTGCCATCACCAGGGGCCGGGCTTGGGGAGACTACACCTTC. Translation gives CAITRGRAWGDYTF.

Of note for this clone: The same CDR3 is also encoded by other DNA sequences in this sample. This chain joins TRBV3-1 (or the pseudogene TRBV3-2) and TRBJ2-5; D remains unclear. CDR1 and CDR2 from the germline V gene are LGHDT and YNNKEL (reference sequence). The CDR3 contains 13 residues. The germline V and J ends were trimmed by 4 bases and 1 base, with 7 bases remaining between them. The CDR3 protein is CASSPRGQETQYF. In nucleotides, the CDR3 is TGTGCCAGCAGCCCTCGAGGCCAAGAGACCCAGTACTTC.

The V call is TRBV7-9, the J call TRBJ2-7; the D gene is possibly TRBD2 (5 bases). V was cut by 5 bases and J by 3 bases, with 11 bases left in between. Per germline, CDR1 SEHNR and CDR2 FQNEAQ (reference sequence). CDR3 length: 13 amino acids. The CDR3 spells CASSGGVGYEQYF. DNA for the CDR3: TGTGCCAGCAGCGGAGGTGTGGGCTACGAGCAGTACTTC.

The V and J genes are TRBV6-6 and TRBJ1-3; D possibly corresponds to TRBD1 (5 bases). Germline V gene lookup returns CDR1 MNHNY and CDR2 SVGAGI (reference sequence). Trimming stripped 7 bases from V and 7 bases from J, with 17 bases between. CDR3 length: 14 residues. Written as DNA, the CDR3 is TGTGCCAGCACCAAACGGGGGGACGGTAACACCATATATTTT. Translating gives CASTKRGDGNTIYF.

This clone was seen just once. This chain joins TRBV4-2 and TRBJ2-1; D is perhaps TRBD2 (5 bases). Germline values: CDR1 LGHNA, CDR2 YNFKEQ. The V and J ends lost 0 bases and 4 bases respectively, with 16 bases between them. The CDR3 contains 17 residues. In DNA, the CDR3 is TGTGCCAGCAGCCAAGATAGGTACGGGGTCGAATACAATGAGCAGTTCTTC. This encodes CASSQDRYGVEYNEQFF.

The CDR3 is CSATLTGTQYF. As DNA, the CDR3 is TGCAGTGCTACCTTAACAGGGACCCAGTACTTC. The genes are TRBV20-1 and TRBJ2-5, with D possibly matching TRBD1 (5 bases). V shed 4 bases and J shed 7 bases, with 10 bases lying between them. CDR3 length equals 11 residues. Germline CDR1 and CDR2: DFQATT and SNEGSKA (reference sequence).

J is TRBJ1-6 and V is TRBV9, with a possible D match to TRBD1 (6 bases). Germline V gene lookup returns CDR1 SGDLS and CDR2 YYNGEE. The CDR3 length is 15 residues. Between the trimmed V and J ends, which lost 3 bases and 7 bases, there was a span of 14 bases. The CDR3 loop reads CASSASPDRNSPLHF. The CDR3 nucleotides are TGTGCCAGCAGCGCCAGCCCCGACAGGAATTCACCCCTCCACTTT.

The chain couples TRBV4-1 to TRBJ1-2; a weak D match, TRBD1 (6 bases). The length of the CDR3 is 13 residues. The ends were cut back, 0 bases at V and 5 bases at J, with 7 bases in the middle. The V gene's germline CDR1 is MGHRA and CDR2 YSYEKL. The chain's CDR3 is CASSQDGQYGYTF. CDR3 bases: TGCGCCAGCAGCCAAGATGGACAGTATGGCTACACCTTC.

The chain is built from TRBV6-4 and TRBJ1-2; no clear D. The CDR3 is 14 amino acids. The V end lost 0 bases, the J end lost 1 base, and 6 bases lay between the germline ends. In germline, CDR1 is MRHNA, CDR2 SNTAGT. CDR3 sequence reads: CASSDSWNNYGYTF. For the CDR3, the DNA is TGTGCCAGCAGTGACTCATGGAATAACTATGGCTACACCTTC.

The CDR3 DNA is TGCAGCGTTGGAGGGACAGGGGACTATGGCTACACCTTC. Translated: CSVGGTGDYGYTF. The chain employs TRBV29-1 and TRBJ1-2; TRBD1 agrees at 10 bases. V lost 4 bases to trimming and J lost 3 bases; unmatched junction nucleotides: 2. Germline CDR1 is SQVTM and CDR2 is ANQGSEA. CDR3 size: 13 residues.

By share, this clone ranks as medium-sized. This chain uses TRBV5-1 with TRBJ1-2; possible D gene TRBD1, 6 bases. Germline CDR1 SGHRS, CDR2 YFSETQ. This CDR3 has 17 amino acids. Trimming left V 4 bases short and J 0 bases short, with 19 bases between. The CDR3 sequence is CASSTHPSRGANYGYTF. For the CDR3, the DNA is TGCGCCAGCAGCACCCACCCCAGCAGGGGAGCTAACTATGGCTACACCTTC.

The J gene is TRBJ2-2, the V gene TRBV4-1; 9 nucleotides line up with TRBD2. With 0 bases clipped from V and 4 bases from J, the junction kept 3 bases outside the gene matches. The CDR3 sequence is 16 residues long. Germline V gene lookup returns CDR1 MGHRA and CDR2 YSYEKL. The DNA for the CDR3 is TGCGCCAGCAGCCAAGATAGCGGGGGTGGCACCGGGGAGCTGTTTTTT. As protein: CASSQDSGGGTGELFF.

V and J are TRBV6-5 and TRBJ2-2; 9 bases are a match to TRBD1. After removal of 3 bases from V and 0 bases from J, the junction contained 2 bases not matched to a gene. CDR3 length equals 16 residues. Germline CDR1 is MNHEY and CDR2 is SVGAGI. The CDR3 is CASSYYRGPNTGELFF. The DNA of the CDR3 is TGTGCCAGCAGTTATTACAGGGGGCCGAACACCGGGGAGCTGTTTTTT.

The chain links TRBV11-2 to TRBJ1-3, with D unclear. The CDR3 spans 15 residues. V gave up 5 bases and J gave up 0 bases, with 11 bases separating them. The germline V gene has CDR1 SGHAT and CDR2 FQNNGV. CDR3: CASSPGRTSGNTIYF. CDR3 in DNA: TGTGCCAGCAGCCCCGGGAGGACCTCTGGAAACACCATATATTTT.

For the CDR3, the DNA is TGTGCCATCAGTGAGAGGGCGGAGGATGAAAAACTGTTTTTT. Protein product: CAISERAEDEKLFF. The rearrangement links TRBV10-3 to TRBJ1-4; D call uncertain. This CDR3 is built from 14 residues. With 2 bases removed from V and 6 bases from J, the gap between germline ends came to 10 bases. In germline, CDR1 is ENHRY, CDR2 SYGVKD.

This rearrangement joins TRBV12-5 to TRBJ2-5, with 7 positions matching TRBD1. The CDR3 length is 13 residues. CDR1 and CDR2 from the germline V gene are LGHNT and FRNRAP. Losses at the gene ends were 5 bases for V and 11 bases for J; bases not matched to a gene: 11. The CDR3 is CASGPQPDRYQYF. In DNA form, the CDR3 reads TGTGCTAGTGGTCCCCAACCGGACAGGTATCAGTACTTC.

This chain connects TRBV4-1 to TRBJ1-3; D remains unclear. V was shortened by 1 base and J by 4 bases, with 11 bases between the two germline ends. Germline-derived CDR1 and CDR2 are MGHRA and YSYEKL. This CDR3 region has 15 residues. The CDR3 loop is CASSQVSKGGNTIYF. The CDR3 DNA follows: TGCGCCAGCAGCCAAGTGAGCAAGGGAGGAAACACCATATATTTT.

The chain has TRBV4-1 and TRBJ1-4; tentatively, D is TRBD1 (5 bases). Germline assignment: CDR1 MGHRA and CDR2 YSYEKL. Trimming shortened V by 1 base and J by 5 bases, and 11 bases separated the two germline ends. The CDR3 has 15 amino acids. This CDR3 reads CASSQVDSLNEKLFF. The CDR3 bases are TGCGCCAGCAGCCAAGTAGACAGCCTGAATGAAAAACTGTTTTTT.

This chain uses TRBV4-2 with TRBJ2-5; TRBD2 might be the D (7 bases). This CDR3 spans 14 amino acids. Trimming shortened V by 1 base and J by 4 bases, and 10 bases separated the two germline ends. CDR1 LGHNA and CDR2 YNFKEQ come from the germline V gene. CDR3: CASSQVGGRETQYF. The CDR3 DNA follows: TGTGCCAGCAGCCAAGTGGGGGGGCGAGAGACCCAGTACTTC.

The chain is built from TRBV10-3 and TRBJ2-4, with D perhaps TRBD1 (5 bases). CDR3 length: 14 amino acids. CDR1 and CDR2 from the germline V gene are ENHRY and SYGVKD. Trimming removed 4 bases from V and 10 bases from J, with 17 bases in between. The CDR3 DNA reads as TGTGCCATCAGTGCTGATATGACAGCACGTATTCAGTACTTC. It encodes CAISADMTARIQYF.

This chain links TRBV10-1 with TRBJ2-3, with D perhaps TRBD2 (6 bases). The CDR3 covers 16 residues. Germline V lookup: CDR1 WNHNN, CDR2 SYGVQD (reference sequence). The V end lost 6 bases, the J end lost 2 bases, and 18 bases lay between the germline ends. The CDR3 nucleotides read TGCGCCAGCAGGGCCCCCGGGGGATTCCACACAGATACGCAGTATTTT. The encoded protein is CASRAPGGFHTDTQYF.

CDR3 amino acids: CASSRAGYTYEQYF. The CDR3 bases are TGTGCCAGCAGCCGGGCAGGCTATACCTACGAGCAGTACTTC. The V and J genes are TRBV14 and TRBJ2-7; D not resolved. The CDR3 totals 14 residues. The V end lost 4 bases, the J end lost 2 bases, and 12 bases lay between the germline ends. Germline V CDR1 and CDR2: SGHDN, FVKESK.

This clone was counted once. This chain joins TRBV6-5 and TRBJ1-5; D not resolved. The germline V gene encodes CDR1 MNHEY and CDR2 SVGAGI. The CDR3 loop spans 14 amino acids. The ends were cut back, 8 bases at V and 0 bases at J, with 11 bases in the middle. The CDR3 protein is CASGQLFSNQPQHF. The CDR3, as DNA: TGTGCCAGCGGTCAGCTCTTTAGCAATCAGCCCCAGCATTTT.

CDR3 residues: CASSLRRLAGGTDTQYF. CDR3 nucleotides: TGTGCCAGCAGCTTGCGCCGGTTGGCGGGAGGCACAGATACGCAGTATTTT. The chain combines TRBV7-9 with TRBJ2-3, with TRBD2 matching 7 bases. The CDR3 runs 17 residues. With 3 bases clipped from V and 1 base from J, the junction kept 10 bases outside the gene matches. Germline V gene data show CDR1 as SEHNR and CDR2 as FQNEAQ (reference sequence).

CDR3 DNA sequence: TGTGCCAGCAGCCCCCTGGGGGGAAAAGAGACCCAGTACTTC. Translating it yields CASSPLGGKETQYF. The V and J genes are TRBV7-3 and TRBJ2-5; a possible D gene is TRBD2 (6 bases). Germline V gives CDR1 SGHTA, CDR2 FQGTGA. The CDR3 covers 14 residues. Trimming cost V 5 bases and J 3 bases, with 13 bases left between them.